A single sample gave rise to the 31 T cell receptor beta chains below, sequenced in a study of graft-versus-host responses after intestinal transplantation. These receptors' antigens are unknown. Clones were sequenced by immunoSEQ multiplex PCR, and TCRdb holds only the in-frame ones, with some missing. The table has tens of thousands of clones, 89% seen once. The sequencing here drew on unstimulated CD8+ T cells sorted from spleen or lymph node cells, taken before intestinal transplant. The source of these receptors is a human donor who received an intestinal transplant.

The V call is TRBV7-6, the J call TRBJ2-7, with TRBD2 identical over 13 bases. The length of the CDR3 is 16 residues. CDR1 is SGHVS, CDR2 FNYEAQ, per germline. After removal of 5 bases from V and 2 bases from J, the junction contained 6 bases not matched to a gene. CDR3 coding DNA: TGTGCCAGCAGCCCGCGAGGACTAGCGGGGGCCTACGAGCAGTACTTC. Protein product: CASSPRGLAGAYEQYF.

The chain carries TRBV13 and TRBJ2-7; 8 nucleotides match TRBD1. The J segment lost 4 bases and the V segment lost 3 bases, leaving 8 bases of the junction unmatched. There are 15 residues in the CDR3. In germline, CDR1 is PRHDT, CDR2 FYEKMQ (reference sequence). In DNA form, the CDR3 reads TGTGCCAGCAGCTTCGGACAGGGAAATGTATACGAGCAGTACTTC. It is translated as CASSFGQGNVYEQYF.

The sample holds one count of this clone. The V gene is TRBV28, the J gene TRBJ2-3, with 12 nucleotides matching TRBD2. Germline lookup yields CDR1 MDHEN and CDR2 SYDVKM. This CDR3 has 15 residues. J lost 4 bases, V lost 5 bases, and 4 bases had no gene match. CDR3 protein: CASSRTSGTPDTQYF. The CDR3 bases are TGTGCCAGCAGTCGGACTAGCGGGACTCCAGATACGCAGTATTTT.

The rearrangement joins TRBV5-1 to TRBJ1-1; D gene unclear. The CDR3 has 13 residues. V gave up 5 bases and J gave up 0 bases, with 8 bases separating them. In germline, CDR1 is SGHRS, CDR2 YFSETQ. The DNA for the CDR3 is TGCGCCAGCAGAACGGAGTTGAACACTGAAGCTTTCTTT. Protein: CASRTELNTEAFF.

This clone came up a few times. This chain joins TRBV6-5 and TRBJ1-2; TRBD1 matches 10 bases. Trimming cost V 8 bases and J 6 bases; bases outside gene matches: 12. The germline V gene encodes CDR1 MNHEY and CDR2 SVGAGI. CDR3 length: 15 amino acids. The CDR3 nucleotides are TGTGCCAGCTTCCCATCCCCGACAGGGGGCGATGGCTACACCTTC. It specifies CASFPSPTGGDGYTF.

The chain uses TRBV5-6 and TRBJ2-7; D is possibly TRBD1 (6 bases). The CDR3 has 15 residues. Germline V gene sequence: CDR1 SGHDT, CDR2 YYEEEE. The V end was cut by 0 bases, the J end by 6 bases, with 16 bases between. For the CDR3, the DNA is TGTGCCAGCAGCTTGGTGACCGACAGGCCATCCGAGCAGTACTTC. Protein: CASSLVTDRPSEQYF.

The chain has TRBV19 and TRBJ1-2; the D gene is possibly TRBD1 (5 bases). This CDR3 region has 12 residues. Germline lookup yields CDR1 LNHDA and CDR2 SQIVND (reference sequence). V was clipped by 3 bases and J by 9 bases, with 11 bases between them. The chain's CDR3 is CASSIGRASYTF. CDR3 sequence (DNA): TGTGCCAGTAGTATCGGCAGGGCCAGCTACACCTTC.

The chain's CDR3 is CASSPIKHVDPGRYEQYF. For the CDR3, the DNA is TGTGCCAGCAGCCCGATCAAACACGTAGACCCCGGGAGGTACGAGCAGTACTTC. V is TRBV28 and J is TRBJ2-7, with 7 nucleotides matching TRBD2. Germline V gene data show CDR1 as MDHEN and CDR2 as SYDVKM. J gave up 4 bases and V 6 bases, and 21 bases lay outside the gene matches. The CDR3 totals 18 residues. The full variable domain, in which reference TRBV28 and TRBJ2-7 provide the parts outside the CDR3, is DVKVTQSSRYLVKRTGEKVFLECVQDMDHENMFWYRQDPGLGLRLIYFSYDVKMKEKGDIPEGYSVSREKKERFSLILESASTNQTSMYLCASSPIKHVDPGRYEQYFGPGTRLTVT.

A single count supports this clone. CDR3 sequence: CASSLSSGYQETQYF. Written as DNA, the CDR3 is TGTGCCAGCAGTCTCAGCTCAGGCTACCAAGAGACCCAGTACTTC. This sequence joins TRBV28 and TRBJ2-5, with D hard to call. The V gene lost 5 bases and the J gene lost 0 bases, with 13 bases spanning the gap. Germline CDR1 is MDHEN and CDR2 is SYDVKM. The CDR3 totals 15 residues.

Only one count was recorded for this clone. This chain connects TRBV27 to TRBJ1-1, with 10 bases that match TRBD1. With V trimmed by 3 bases and J by 7 bases, 14 bases remained unmatched. Germline V gene lookup returns CDR1 MNHEY and CDR2 SMNVEV (reference sequence). This CDR3 spans 17 amino acids. The DNA for the CDR3 is TGTGCCAGCAGTTTGTCCCCACCGGGACAGGGGTGGAGTGAAGCTTTCTTT. Protein product: CASSLSPPGQGWSEAFF.

The chain is built from TRBV27 and TRBJ1-6, with D unresolved. V was shortened by 3 bases and J by 0 bases, with 12 bases between the two germline ends. Germline CDR1 is MNHEY and CDR2 is SMNVEV (reference sequence). The CDR3 runs 17 residues. This chain's CDR3 is CASSLTGESSYNSPLHF. DNA of the CDR3: TGTGCCAGCAGTTTGACCGGGGAAAGCTCCTATAATTCACCCCTCCACTTT.

The gene calls are TRBV5-1 and TRBJ2-5; 11 positions agree with TRBD2. There are 18 residues in the CDR3. Germline loops: CDR1 SGHRS, CDR2 YFSETQ. The V gene end was trimmed by 0 bases and the J gene end by 1 base; junction bases not matched to a gene: 8. CDR3 coding DNA: TGCGCCAGCAGCTTGGGTACGGTAGCGGGAGGGGTCCAAGAGACCCAGTACTTC. Translated, it gives CASSLGTVAGGVQETQYF.

This chain joins TRBV6-1 and TRBJ1-2; D is uncertain. Germline CDR1 and CDR2: MNHNS and SASEGT. Trimming left V 6 bases short and J 7 bases short, with 12 bases between. CDR3 length: 12 residues. The CDR3 protein is CASRRAAIGYTF. CDR3 coding DNA: TGTGCCAGCAGGAGGGCTGCTATTGGCTACACCTTC.

The chain carries TRBV10-3 and TRBJ2-3, with 7 bases fitting TRBD1. Trimming removed 0 bases from V and 0 bases from J; junction bases left unmatched: 12. The CDR3 spans 19 residues. Looked up from germline, CDR1 is ENHRY and CDR2 is SYGVKD. The CDR3 bases are TGTGCCATCAGTGAGTCCAGGGGGATTGAGCATGAAAGCACAGATACGCAGTATTTT. It specifies CAISESRGIEHESTDTQYF.

The chain joins TRBV6-6 to TRBJ2-2; 9 bases are shared with TRBD1. Germline V gene lookup returns CDR1 MNHNY and CDR2 SVGAGI (reference sequence). The trim removed 6 bases at V and 2 bases at J, leaving 7 bases unmatched. This CDR3 contains 16 residues. The DNA for the CDR3 is TGTGCCAGCAGGCCCTACAGGGGGCCCAACACCGGGGAGCTGTTTTTT. Translation: CASRPYRGPNTGELFF.

The chain links TRBV4-2 to TRBJ2-1; 10 bases are shared with TRBD2. Unmatched junction bases numbered 6, after V lost 0 bases and J lost 7 bases. Germline assignment: CDR1 LGHNA and CDR2 YNFKEQ. The CDR3 is 16 residues long. The CDR3 is CASSQDRSGGGNEQFF. CDR3 DNA: TGTGCCAGCAGCCAAGATCGCAGCGGGGGGGGGAATGAGCAGTTCTTC.

This chain joins TRBV5-1 and TRBJ2-1; 8 positions match TRBD1. Looked up from germline, CDR1 is SGHRS and CDR2 is YFSETQ. The CDR3 runs 15 residues. V trimming: 4 bases; J trimming: 7 bases; junction bases outside the gene matches: 10. The CDR3 here is CASSAGTGAFNEQFF. CDR3 nucleotides: TGCGCCAGCAGCGCCGGGACAGGAGCCTTTAATGAGCAGTTCTTC.

On this clone: The limits of the CDR3 on the DNA are not certain, so only TCRdb's listed CDR3 is given. J is TRBJ2-1 and V is TRBV29-1; the D segment call TRBD2 is taken from the table without a DNA check. Inclusive of both ends, the CDR3 amounts to 14 amino acids. Germline assignment: CDR1 SQVTM and CDR2 ANQGSEA. The CDR3: CSVAVRAGRDEQFF.

This chain connects TRBV11-2 to TRBJ2-3; D possibly corresponds to TRBD2 (6 bases). Germline CDR1 reads SGHAT; CDR2 reads FQNNGV. The V and J ends lost 8 bases and 3 bases respectively, with 15 bases between them. The CDR3 has 14 residues. In DNA form, the CDR3 reads TGTGCCAGCCGGACGGAGGGTGGGACAGATACGCAGTATTTT. Residues: CASRTEGGTDTQYF.

V and J are TRBV11-2 and TRBJ2-7; perhaps TRBD2 as D (6 bases). Trimming took 3 bases from V and 1 from J, leaving 16 bases between them. CDR1 is SGHAT and CDR2 is FQNNGV in the germline V gene. The CDR3 extends over 16 amino acids. CDR3 nucleotides: TGTGCCAGCAGCTTCGAACTAGCCATTGCATCCTACGAGCAGTACTTC. As protein: CASSFELAIASYEQYF.

This clone has only a few counts. This chain connects TRBV5-4 to TRBJ2-7; 7 nucleotides match TRBD1. Per the germline V gene, CDR1 is SGHNT and CDR2 is YYREEE (reference sequence). This CDR3 is 14 amino acids long. V shed 4 bases, J shed 4 bases, and the junction held 8 bases outside the gene matches. Here the CDR3 reads CASSAGTVTYEQYF. CDR3 coding DNA: TGTGCCAGCAGCGCCGGGACAGTTACTTACGAGCAGTACTTC.

This clone was seen once. The chain has TRBV13 and TRBJ2-2, with D tentatively TRBD1 (6 bases). Between the trimmed V and J ends, which lost 6 bases and 4 bases, there was a span of 15 bases. The CDR3 has 15 residues. Germline lookup yields CDR1 PRHDT and CDR2 FYEKMQ (reference sequence). As DNA, the CDR3 is TGTGCCAGCAGTTTGTCAGGGGCCGGCACCGGGGAGCTGTTTTTT. This gives the protein CASSLSGAGTGELFF. Filled out from reference TRBV13 and TRBJ2-2, the complete variable domain reads AAGVIQSPRHLIKEKRETATLKCYPIPRHDTVYWYQQGPGQDPQFLISFYEKMQSDKGSIPDRFSAQQFSDYHSELNMSSLELGDSALYFCASSLSGAGTGELFFGEGSRLTVL.

The CDR3 DNA sequence: TGTGCCAGCAGTTACTCGACAGCGAACACTGAAGCTTTCTTT. This translates into CASSYSTANTEAFF. This chain links TRBV6-6 with TRBJ1-1; tentatively, D is TRBD1 (5 bases). The CDR3 has 14 residues. The ends were cut back, 0 bases at V and 1 base at J, with 6 bases in the middle. Germline V gene data show CDR1 as MNHNY and CDR2 as SVGAGI (reference sequence).

The rearrangement links TRBV15 to TRBJ1-2, with D possibly being TRBD1 (5 bases). Between the trimmed V and J ends, which lost 0 bases and 7 bases, there was a span of 24 bases. This CDR3 spans 18 amino acids. Germline V gene lookup returns CDR1 LNHNV and CDR2 YYDKDF (reference sequence). The CDR3 is CATSRDYLGPRPGGGYTF. CDR3 coding DNA: TGTGCCACCAGCAGAGATTATTTGGGACCCCGACCGGGGGGTGGCTACACCTTC.

The rearrangement links TRBV4-1 to TRBJ1-1; 10 positions match TRBD1. The CDR3 contains 15 residues. Germline-derived CDR1 and CDR2 are MGHRA and YSYEKL. The trim removed 4 bases at V and 3 bases at J, leaving 5 bases unmatched. As DNA, the CDR3 is TGCGCCAGCAGCCCGAGACAGGGGGCCGACACTGAAGCTTTCTTT. Encoded protein: CASSPRQGADTEAFF.

The rearrangement uses TRBV2 and TRBJ2-7; 8 bases are a match to TRBD1. J lost 6 bases, V lost 6 bases, and 10 bases had no gene match. CDR3 length equals 14 residues. Germline assignment: CDR1 SNHLY and CDR2 FYNNEI. The DNA of the CDR3 is TGTGCCAGCAGAGAGACAGGGGCGACTCCCGAGCAGTACTTC. Translated: CASRETGATPEQYF.

The rearrangement uses TRBV7-9 and TRBJ2-7; 13 nucleotides line up with TRBD2. Germline-derived CDR1 and CDR2 are SEHNR and FQNEAQ (reference sequence). Unmatched junction bases numbered 5, after V lost 4 bases and J lost 2 bases. This CDR3 contains 16 residues. The CDR3 sequence: CASSSPGLAGPYEQYF. CDR3 in DNA: TGTGCCAGCAGCTCGCCGGGACTAGCGGGACCCTACGAGCAGTACTTC.

This chain connects TRBV5-6 to TRBJ2-2; perhaps TRBD2 as D (7 bases). The CDR3 loop spans 18 amino acids. The V gene's germline CDR1 is SGHDT and CDR2 YYEEEE. V was trimmed by 3 bases and J by 1 base, leaving 19 bases between them. The CDR3, as DNA: TGTGCCAGCAGCTCCAGGAGGGGGGGGGCGAGGAACACCGGGGAGCTGTTTTTT. Its protein product is CASSSRRGGARNTGELFF.

This chain links TRBV5-1 with TRBJ1-2; 7 nucleotides match TRBD1. Germline V gene lookup returns CDR1 SGHRS and CDR2 YFSETQ. With 0 bases clipped from V and 8 bases from J, the junction kept 7 bases outside the gene matches. CDR3 length: 14 residues. CDR3 protein: CASSLDHRGRGYTF. CDR3 DNA sequence: TGCGCCAGCAGCTTGGATCACAGGGGACGGGGCTACACCTTC.

J is TRBJ2-7 and V is TRBV28, with 8 bases aligning to TRBD2. This CDR3 spans 14 amino acids. After removal of 5 bases from V and 2 bases from J, the junction contained 5 bases not matched to a gene. Germline V gene data show CDR1 as MDHEN and CDR2 as SYDVKM. CDR3 region: CASSPWREAYEQYF. The CDR3 DNA follows: TGTGCCAGCAGTCCTTGGCGGGAGGCCTACGAGCAGTACTTC.

CDR3 residues: CASSSSNRPNQPQHF. In nucleotides, the CDR3 is TGTGCCAGCAGTTCATCCAACAGACCGAATCAGCCCCAGCATTTT. The V call is TRBV27, the J call TRBJ1-5; D is unclear. The germline gives CDR1 MNHEY, CDR2 SMNVEV (reference sequence). V was cut by 4 bases and J by 4 bases, with 14 bases left in between. The CDR3 is 15 residues long.